This TCR beta chain was obtained from a study of lymphopenia after photon versus proton radiotherapy. This clone was detected a few times. What it recognizes is unknown. Study-level points and caveats: Larger post-nadir TCR diversity loss correlated inversely with survival in deceased patients. Survival link was tested only in deceased patients; proton benefit remains a possibility. Post-nadir diversity loss with photons came from oligoclonal expansion, particularly CD8+ Temra cells. Proton therapy kept repertoires fairly stable, unlike photons, which gained effector/memory cells.

The data were produced by immunoSEQ multiplex PCR, yet TCRdb's version contains in-frame clones alone and is incomplete. This sample yields roughly 25,000 clones, of which 90% are seen a single time; under 0.9% belongs to the top ten. This TCR was recovered from a woman aged 45-59 years with cholangiocarcinoma. The specimen comprised peripheral blood, sampled from a patient treated with photon-based radiotherapy.

The CDR3 here is CASSGHANQPQHF. CDR3 bases: TGTGCCAGCAGTGGGCACGCCAATCAGCCCCAGCATTTT. This rearrangement joins TRBV2 to TRBJ1-5, with D uncertain. The CDR3 extends over 13 amino acids. Germline CDR1 and CDR2: SNHLY and FYNNEI. The ends were cut back, 4 bases at V and 3 bases at J, with 7 bases in the middle.